This is a list of T cell receptor beta chains from one sample in a study of PD-1 blockade in classical Hodgkin lymphoma. Repertoires were generated with immunoSEQ multiplex PCR, while TCRdb's copy carries only in-frame clones and drops some. This table has about 25,000 clones, 70% to 80% appearing once. The starting material was peripheral blood mononuclear cells (PBMCs), obtained at baseline. Receptors were obtained from a human donor with classical Hodgkin lymphoma. Both conserved end residues are part of each CDR3. A D gene is named only where the DNA matches it firmly. A clone size is listed for some rows: how often the clone was seen (once, few, many), or a class if it is expanded.

V gene	D gene	J gene	clone size	CDR3 length	CDR3 DNA	CDR3 protein
TRBV4-3	-	TRBJ2-7	-	15	TGCGCCAGCAGCCAAGATCGGAGCAGGGGAGGGGAGCAGTACTTC	CASSQDRSRGGEQYF
TRBV6-6	-	TRBJ2-7	once	12	TGTGCCAGCAGCCACGAGGCGTACGAGCAGTACTTC	CASSHEAYEQYF
TRBV4-2	-	TRBJ1-2	-	15	TGTGCCAGCAGCCAAGGTAGAGCAGGAGATTATGGCTACACCTTC	CASSQGRAGDYGYTF
TRBV7-3	-	TRBJ2-3	-	14	TGTGCCAGCAGCTTACTGGGGGGTACGGATACGCAGTATTTT	CASSLLGGTDTQYF
TRBV11-2	-	TRBJ1-4	-	18	TGTGCCAGCAGCTTAGATGGATGGGGGGGCGCGGCTAATGAAAAACTGTTTTTT	CASSLDGWGGAANEKLFF
TRBV18	TRBD1	TRBJ2-7	-	14	TGTGCCAGCTCACCACCGGGGACAGGAGGGAAGAAGTCCTTC	CASSPPGTGGKKSF
TRBV5-1	TRBD1	TRBJ2-2	-	15	TGCGCCAGCAATACGGACAGGGGGACGACCGGGGAGCTGTTTTTT	CASNTDRGTTGELFF
TRBV4-2	TRBD1	TRBJ2-1	-	14	TGTGCCAGCAGCCAGGGGGACAGGGGAAATGAGCAGTTCTTC	CASSQGDRGNEQFF
TRBV2	-	TRBJ2-7	-	16	TGTGCCAGCAGCCGTTATCCGGGACCGCTTCGTGGCGAGCAGTACTTC	CASSRYPGPLRGEQYF
TRBV28	TRBD1	TRBJ2-3	-	18	TGTGCCAGCAGTTCGCCCGGCCGGACAGGGACTTCCCCAGATACGCAGTATTTT	CASSSPGRTGTSPDTQYF
TRBV4-3	TRBD1	TRBJ2-5	-	16	TGCGCCAGCAGCCAAGATGGGGCAGGGGGCTGGGAGACCCAGTACTTC	CASSQDGAGGWETQYF
TRBV9	-	TRBJ1-1	few	13	TGTGCCAGCAGCGTCACAGGGAACACTGAAGCTTTCTTT	CASSVTGNTEAFF
TRBV28	-	TRBJ1-4	-	13	TGTGCCAGCAAAGGACGGACTAATGAAAAACTGTTTTTT	CASKGRTNEKLFF
TRBV7-2	TRBD2	TRBJ2-5	-	14	TGTGCCAGCAGCTTAAACGGGGGGAAGGAGACCCAGTACTTC	CASSLNGGKETQYF
TRBV5-8	TRBD1	TRBJ1-5	-	14	TGTGCCAGCAGCCACGGGACAGACAATCAGCCCCAGCATTTT	CASSHGTDNQPQHF
TRBV25-1	-	TRBJ1-2	-	14	TGTGCCAGCAGTGAACAGGGCCCTAACTATGGCTACACCTTC	CASSEQGPNYGYTF
TRBV4-1	-	TRBJ2-7	-	15	TGCGCCAGCAGCGGTACTCGGGGATATACCTACGAGCAGTACTTC	CASSGTRGYTYEQYF
TRBV7-8	-	TRBJ1-3	-	14	TGTGCCAGCAGCTCTAGGGGGGTTGGAAACACCATATATTTT	CASSSRGVGNTIYF
TRBV2	TRBD2	TRBJ2-5	-	14	TGTGCCAGCAGTGAAGCGCGTAGCGGGGGGCCCCAGTACTTC	CASSEARSGGPQYF
TRBV5-4	-	TRBJ2-3	-	15	TGTGCCAGCAGCTTGGGGGGGACTAGCACAGATACGCAGTATTTT	CASSLGGTSTDTQYF